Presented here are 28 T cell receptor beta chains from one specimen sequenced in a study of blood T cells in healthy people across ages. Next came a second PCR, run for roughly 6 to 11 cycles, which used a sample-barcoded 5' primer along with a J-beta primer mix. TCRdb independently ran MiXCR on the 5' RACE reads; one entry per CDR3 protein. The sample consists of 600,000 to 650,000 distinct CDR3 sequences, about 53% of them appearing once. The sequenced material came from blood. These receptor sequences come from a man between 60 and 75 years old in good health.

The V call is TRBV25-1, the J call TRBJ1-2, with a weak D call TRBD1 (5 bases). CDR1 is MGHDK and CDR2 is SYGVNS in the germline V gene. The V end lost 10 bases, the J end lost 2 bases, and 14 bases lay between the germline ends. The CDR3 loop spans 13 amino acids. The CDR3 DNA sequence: TGTGCCACCGCGGGCAGGGTGAACTATGGCTACACCTTC. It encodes CATAGRVNYGYTF.

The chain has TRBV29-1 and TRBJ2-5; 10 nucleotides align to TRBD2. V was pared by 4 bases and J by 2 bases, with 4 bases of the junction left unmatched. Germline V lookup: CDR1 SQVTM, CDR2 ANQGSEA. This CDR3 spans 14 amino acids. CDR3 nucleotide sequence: TGCAGCGTTGCCACTAGCGGGGCACAAGAGACCCAGTACTTC. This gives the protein CSVATSGAQETQYF.

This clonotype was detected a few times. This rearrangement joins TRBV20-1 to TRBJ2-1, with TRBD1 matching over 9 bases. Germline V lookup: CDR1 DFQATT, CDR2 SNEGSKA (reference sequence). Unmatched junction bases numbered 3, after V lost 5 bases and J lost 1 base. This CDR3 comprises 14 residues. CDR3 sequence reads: CSAPGQGSYNEQFF. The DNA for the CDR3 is TGCAGTGCTCCCGGACAGGGGTCCTACAATGAGCAGTTCTTC.

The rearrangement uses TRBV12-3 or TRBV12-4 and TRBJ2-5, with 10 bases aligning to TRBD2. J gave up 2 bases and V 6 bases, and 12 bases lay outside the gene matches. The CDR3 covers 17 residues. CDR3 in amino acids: CASSRSRAGGNQETQYF. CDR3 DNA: TGTGCCAGCAGCCGATCCCGAGCGGGGGGGAATCAAGAGACCCAGTACTTC.

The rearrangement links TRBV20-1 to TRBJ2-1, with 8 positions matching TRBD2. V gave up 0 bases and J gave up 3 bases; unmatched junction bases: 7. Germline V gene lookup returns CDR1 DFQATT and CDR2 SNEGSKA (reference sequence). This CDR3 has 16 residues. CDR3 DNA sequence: TGCAGTGCTAGAGATCATGGCGGGGGGTACTACAATGAGCAGTTCTTC. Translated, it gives CSARDHGGGYYNEQFF.

CDR3 residues: CAITTSGGDEQYF. CDR3 nucleotide sequence: TGTGCCATCACGACTAGCGGGGGGGATGAGCAGTACTTC. The V and J genes are TRBV10-3 and TRBJ2-5; the match to TRBD2 covers 14 bases. V lost 7 bases to trimming and J lost 11 bases; unmatched junction nucleotides: 6. The CDR3 spans 13 residues. Germline V lookup: CDR1 ENHRY, CDR2 SYGVKD.

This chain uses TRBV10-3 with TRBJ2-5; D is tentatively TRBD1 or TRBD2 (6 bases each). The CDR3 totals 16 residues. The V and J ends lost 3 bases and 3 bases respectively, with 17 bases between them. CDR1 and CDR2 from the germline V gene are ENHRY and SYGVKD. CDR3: CAISDSVRGREETQYF. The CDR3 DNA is TGTGCCATCAGTGATTCGGTCCGGGGGCGGGAAGAGACCCAGTACTTC.

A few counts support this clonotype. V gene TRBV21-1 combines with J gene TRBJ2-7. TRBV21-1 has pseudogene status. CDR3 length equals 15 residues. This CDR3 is CASSKGALLPYEQYF. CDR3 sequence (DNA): TGTGCCAGCAGCAAAGGGGCACTACTTCCCTACGAGCAGTACTTC.

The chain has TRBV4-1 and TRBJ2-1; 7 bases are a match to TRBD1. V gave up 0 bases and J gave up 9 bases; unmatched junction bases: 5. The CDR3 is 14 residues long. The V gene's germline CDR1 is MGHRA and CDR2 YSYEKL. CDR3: CASSQDEGAVEQFF. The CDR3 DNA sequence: TGCGCCAGCAGCCAAGACGAGGGGGCAGTTGAGCAGTTCTTC.

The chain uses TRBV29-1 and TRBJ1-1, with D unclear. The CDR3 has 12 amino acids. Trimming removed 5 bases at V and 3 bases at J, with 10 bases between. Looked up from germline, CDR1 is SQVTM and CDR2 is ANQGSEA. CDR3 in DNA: TGCAGCGTTCAAAGGACGGACACTGAAGCTTTCTTT. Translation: CSVQRTDTEAFF. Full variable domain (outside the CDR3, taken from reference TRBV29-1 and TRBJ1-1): SAVISQKPSRDICQRGTSLTIQCQVDSQVTMMFWYRQQPGQSLTLIATANQGSEATYESGFVIDKFPISRPNLTFSTLTVSNMSPEDSSIYLCSVQRTDTEAFFGQGTRLTVV.

The CDR3 nucleotides read TGTGCCAGCAGTGAGACGTTGCTAGCGGGGGGGCAAGGGACGCAGTATTTT. Amino acid sequence: CASSETLLAGGQGTQYF. The rearrangement uses TRBV6-4 and TRBJ2-3; 12 bases match TRBD2. This CDR3 spans 17 amino acids. The V gene's germline CDR1 is MRHNA and CDR2 SNTAGT. The junction had 13 bases not matched to a gene; V was cut back by 3 bases and J by 9 bases.

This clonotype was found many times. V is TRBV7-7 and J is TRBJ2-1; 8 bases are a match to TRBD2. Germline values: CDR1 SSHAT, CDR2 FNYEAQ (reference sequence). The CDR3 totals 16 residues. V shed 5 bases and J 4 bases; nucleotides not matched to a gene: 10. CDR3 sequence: CASSPLGGGLYNEQFF. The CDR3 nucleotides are TGTGCCAGCAGCCCCCTGGGCGGGGGGCTATACAATGAGCAGTTCTTC.

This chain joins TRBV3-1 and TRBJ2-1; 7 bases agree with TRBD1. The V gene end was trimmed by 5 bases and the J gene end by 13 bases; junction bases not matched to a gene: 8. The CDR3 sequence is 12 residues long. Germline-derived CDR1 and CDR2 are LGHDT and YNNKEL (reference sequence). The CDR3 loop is CASSARDSLQFF. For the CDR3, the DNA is TGTGCCAGCAGCGCCCGGGACAGCTTACAGTTCTTC.

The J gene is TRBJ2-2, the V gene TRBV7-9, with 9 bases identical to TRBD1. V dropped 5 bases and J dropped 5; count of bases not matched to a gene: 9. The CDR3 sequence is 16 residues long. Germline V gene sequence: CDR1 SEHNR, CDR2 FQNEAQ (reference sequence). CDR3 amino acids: CASSNGQGFDTGELFF. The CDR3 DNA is TGTGCCAGCAGCAATGGACAGGGGTTCGATACCGGGGAGCTGTTTTTT.

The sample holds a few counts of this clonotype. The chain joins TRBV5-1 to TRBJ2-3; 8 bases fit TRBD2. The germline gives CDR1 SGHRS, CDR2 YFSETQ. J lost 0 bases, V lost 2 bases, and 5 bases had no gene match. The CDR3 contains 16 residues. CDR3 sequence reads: CASSFAGGYSTDTQYF. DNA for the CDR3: TGCGCCAGCAGCTTCGCGGGGGGATATAGCACAGATACGCAGTATTTT.

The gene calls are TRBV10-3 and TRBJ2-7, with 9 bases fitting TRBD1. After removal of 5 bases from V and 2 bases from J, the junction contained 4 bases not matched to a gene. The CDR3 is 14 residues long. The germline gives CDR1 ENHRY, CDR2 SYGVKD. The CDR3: CAISPRQGAYEQYF. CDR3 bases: TGTGCCATCAGTCCACGACAGGGGGCCTACGAGCAGTACTTC.

This CDR3 is CASRKQGAEGGYTF. The DNA for the CDR3 is TGTGCCAGCAGAAAACAGGGGGCGGAGGGTGGCTACACCTTC. The chain is built from TRBV28 and TRBJ1-2; TRBD1 aligns across 9 bases. Germline CDR1 reads MDHEN; CDR2 reads SYDVKM. J lost 7 bases, V lost 6 bases, and 9 bases had no gene match. The CDR3 runs to 14 residues.

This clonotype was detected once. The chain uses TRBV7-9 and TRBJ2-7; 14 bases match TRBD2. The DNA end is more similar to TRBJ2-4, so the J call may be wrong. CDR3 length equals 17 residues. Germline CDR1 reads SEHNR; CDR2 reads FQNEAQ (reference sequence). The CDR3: CASSSLTSGGGQNIQYF. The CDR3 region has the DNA TGTGCCAGCAGCTCACTGACTAGCGGGGGGGGCCAAAACATTCAGTACTTC.

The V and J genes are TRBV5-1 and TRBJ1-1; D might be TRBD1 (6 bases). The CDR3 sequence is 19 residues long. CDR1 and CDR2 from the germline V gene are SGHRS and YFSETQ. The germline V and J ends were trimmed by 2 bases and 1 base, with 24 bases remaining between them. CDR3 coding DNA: TGCGCCAGCAGCTTCACAGGGTGGGGCTCAGGGGACGGGAACACTGAAGCTTTCTTT. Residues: CASSFTGWGSGDGNTEAFF. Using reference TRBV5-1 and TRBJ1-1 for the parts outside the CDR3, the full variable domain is KAGVTQTPRYLIKTRGQQVTLSCSPISGHRSVSWYQQTPGQGLQFLFEYFSETQRNKGNFPGRFSGRQFSNSRSEMNVSTLELGDSALYLCASSFTGWGSGDGNTEAFFGQGTRLTVV.

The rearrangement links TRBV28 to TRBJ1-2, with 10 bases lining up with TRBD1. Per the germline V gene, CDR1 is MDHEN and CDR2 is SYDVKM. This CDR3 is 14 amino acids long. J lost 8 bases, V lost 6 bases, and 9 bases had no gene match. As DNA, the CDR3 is TGTGCCAGCAGGTCCGGGACAGGGGCCGAGGGCTACACCTTC. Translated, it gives CASRSGTGAEGYTF.

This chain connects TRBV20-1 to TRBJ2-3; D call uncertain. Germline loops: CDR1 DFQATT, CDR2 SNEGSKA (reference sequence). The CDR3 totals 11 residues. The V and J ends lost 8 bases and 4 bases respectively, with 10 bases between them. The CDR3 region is CSSFPADTQYF. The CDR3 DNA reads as TGCAGTTCCTTCCCCGCAGATACGCAGTATTTT.

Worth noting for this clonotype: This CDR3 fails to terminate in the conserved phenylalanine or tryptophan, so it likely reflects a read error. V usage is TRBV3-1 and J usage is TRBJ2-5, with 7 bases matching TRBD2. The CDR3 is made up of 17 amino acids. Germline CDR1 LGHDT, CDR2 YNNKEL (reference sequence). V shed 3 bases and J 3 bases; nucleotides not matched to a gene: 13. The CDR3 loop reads CASSQWVGLAVEETQYY. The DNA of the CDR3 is TGTGCCAGCAGCCAGTGGGTCGGGCTAGCGGTGGAAGAGACCCAGTACTAC.

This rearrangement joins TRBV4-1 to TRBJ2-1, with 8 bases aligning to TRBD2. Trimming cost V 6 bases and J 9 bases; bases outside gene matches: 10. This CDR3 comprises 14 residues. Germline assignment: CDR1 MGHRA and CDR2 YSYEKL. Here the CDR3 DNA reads TGCGCCAGCAGGGGACGGGAGGGGTCGAGTGAGCAGTTCTTC. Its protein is CASRGREGSSEQFF.

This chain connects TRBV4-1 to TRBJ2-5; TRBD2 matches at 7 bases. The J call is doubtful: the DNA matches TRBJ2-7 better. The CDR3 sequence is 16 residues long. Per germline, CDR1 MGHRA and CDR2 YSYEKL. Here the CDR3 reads CASSQDLGGRTYEQYF. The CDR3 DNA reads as TGCGCCAGCAGCCAAGATCTCGGGGGGAGGACCTACGAGCAGTACTTC.

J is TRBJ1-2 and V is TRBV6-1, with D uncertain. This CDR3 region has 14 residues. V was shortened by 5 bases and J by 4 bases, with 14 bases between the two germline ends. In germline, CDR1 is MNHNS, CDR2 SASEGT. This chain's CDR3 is CASSPRTSAYGYTF. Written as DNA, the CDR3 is TGTGCCAGCAGTCCCCGGACCTCTGCCTATGGCTACACCTTC.

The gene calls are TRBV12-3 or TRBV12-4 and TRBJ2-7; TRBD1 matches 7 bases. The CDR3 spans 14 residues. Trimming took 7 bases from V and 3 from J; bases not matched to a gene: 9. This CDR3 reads CASMSGDSGYEQYF. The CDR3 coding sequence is TGTGCCAGCATGAGTGGGGACAGCGGCTACGAGCAGTACTTC.

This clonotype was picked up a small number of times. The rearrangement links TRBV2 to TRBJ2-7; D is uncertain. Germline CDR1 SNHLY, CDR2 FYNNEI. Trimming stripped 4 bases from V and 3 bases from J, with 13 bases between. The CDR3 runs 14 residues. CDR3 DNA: TGTGCCAGCAGTGTAGGTGGAAGTGGCTACGAGCAGTACTTC. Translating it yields CASSVGGSGYEQYF.

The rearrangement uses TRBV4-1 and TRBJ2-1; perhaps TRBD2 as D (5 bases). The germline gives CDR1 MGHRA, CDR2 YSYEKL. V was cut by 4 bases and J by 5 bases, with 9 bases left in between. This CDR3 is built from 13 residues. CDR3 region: CASSRSGNNEQFF. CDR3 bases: TGCGCCAGCAGCCGGTCGGGGAACAATGAGCAGTTCTTC.